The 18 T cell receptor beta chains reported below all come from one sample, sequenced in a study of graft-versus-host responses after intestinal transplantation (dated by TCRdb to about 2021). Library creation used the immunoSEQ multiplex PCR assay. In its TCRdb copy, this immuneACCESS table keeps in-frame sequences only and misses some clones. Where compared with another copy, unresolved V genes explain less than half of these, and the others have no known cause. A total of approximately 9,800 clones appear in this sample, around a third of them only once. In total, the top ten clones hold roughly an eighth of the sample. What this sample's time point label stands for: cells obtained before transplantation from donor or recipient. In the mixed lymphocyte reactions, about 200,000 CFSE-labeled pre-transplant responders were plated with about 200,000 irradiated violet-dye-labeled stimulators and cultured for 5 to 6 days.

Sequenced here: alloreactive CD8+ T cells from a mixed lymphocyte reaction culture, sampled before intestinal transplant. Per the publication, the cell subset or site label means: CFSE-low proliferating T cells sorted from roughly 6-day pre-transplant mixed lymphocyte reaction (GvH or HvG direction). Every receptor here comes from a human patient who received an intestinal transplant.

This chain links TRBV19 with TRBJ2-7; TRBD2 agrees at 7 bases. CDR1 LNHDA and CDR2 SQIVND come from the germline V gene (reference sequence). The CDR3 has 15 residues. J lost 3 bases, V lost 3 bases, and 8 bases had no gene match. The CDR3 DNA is TGTGCCAGTAGTATCTCCGGGAGGACTTTCTACGAGCAGTACTTC. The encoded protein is CASSISGRTFYEQYF. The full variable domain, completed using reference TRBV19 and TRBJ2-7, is DGGITQSPKYLFRKEGQNVTLSCEQNLNHDAMYWYRQDPGQGLRLIYYSQIVNDFQKGDIAEGYSVSREKKESFPLTVTSAQKNPTAFYLCASSISGRTFYEQYFGPGTRLTVT.

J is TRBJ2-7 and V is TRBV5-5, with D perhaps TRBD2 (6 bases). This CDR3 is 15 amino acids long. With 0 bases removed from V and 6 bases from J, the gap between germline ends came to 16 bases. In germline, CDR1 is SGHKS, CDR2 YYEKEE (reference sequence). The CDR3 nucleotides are TGTGCCAGCAGCTTGGTGCGGGGTTTCCCCCTCGAGCAGTACTTC. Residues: CASSLVRGFPLEQYF.

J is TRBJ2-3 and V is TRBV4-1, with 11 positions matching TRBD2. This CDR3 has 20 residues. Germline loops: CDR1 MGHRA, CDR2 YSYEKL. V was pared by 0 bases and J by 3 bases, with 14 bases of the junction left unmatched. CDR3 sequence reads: CASSQDGGGTSGGMTDTQYF. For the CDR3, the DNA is TGCGCCAGCAGCCAAGATGGGGGGGGAACTAGCGGGGGAATGACAGATACGCAGTATTTT.

The CDR3 DNA sequence: TGTGCCAGCAGCGCGGGCGGGGGCTCCTACAATGAGCAGTTCTTC. Translation gives CASSAGGGSYNEQFF. The V gene is TRBV9, the J gene TRBJ2-1; 7 nucleotides match TRBD2. Germline values: CDR1 SGDLS, CDR2 YYNGEE. J was trimmed by 0 bases and V by 3 bases; bases with no gene match: 3. The CDR3 contains 15 residues.

The CDR3 reads CASSLRLVQKYEQYF. CDR3 sequence (DNA): TGTGCCAGCAGCCTCAGACTGGTTCAAAAGTACGAGCAGTACTTC. The rearrangement joins TRBV7-8 to TRBJ2-7; the D is unclear. The CDR3 has 15 amino acids. V lost 5 bases and J lost 4, with 18 bases in between. Germline V gene data show CDR1 as SGHVS and CDR2 as FQNEAQ.

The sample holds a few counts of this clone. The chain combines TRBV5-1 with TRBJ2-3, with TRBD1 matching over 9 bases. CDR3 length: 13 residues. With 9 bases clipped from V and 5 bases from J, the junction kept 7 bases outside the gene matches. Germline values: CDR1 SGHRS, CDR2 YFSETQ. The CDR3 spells CANQDRGGDTQYF. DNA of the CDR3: TGCGCCAACCAGGACAGGGGTGGAGATACGCAGTATTTT.

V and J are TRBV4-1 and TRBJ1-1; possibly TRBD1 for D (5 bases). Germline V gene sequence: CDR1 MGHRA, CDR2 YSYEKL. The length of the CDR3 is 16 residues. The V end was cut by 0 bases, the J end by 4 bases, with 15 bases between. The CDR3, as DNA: TGCGCCAGCAGCCAAGATATCCGGGGCGGGGGCACTGAAGCTTTCTTT. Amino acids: CASSQDIRGGGTEAFF.

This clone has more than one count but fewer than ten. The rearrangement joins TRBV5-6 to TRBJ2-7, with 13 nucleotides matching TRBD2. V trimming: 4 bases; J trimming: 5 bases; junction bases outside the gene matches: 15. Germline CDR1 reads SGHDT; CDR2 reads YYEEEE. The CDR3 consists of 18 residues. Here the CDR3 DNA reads TGTGCCAGCAGCACGCCGGGACTAGCGGGACGCAGACATCACGAGCAGTACTTC. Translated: CASSTPGLAGRRHHEQYF.

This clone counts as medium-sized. CDR3 loop: CASSTSGGAADTQYF. CDR3 in DNA: TGCGCCAGCTCGACTAGCGGGGGGGCGGCAGATACGCAGTATTTT. The chain employs TRBV4-1 and TRBJ2-3, with 14 bases that match TRBD2. Losses at the gene ends were 8 bases for V and 4 bases for J; bases not matched to a gene: 5. The CDR3 totals 15 residues. Germline assignment: CDR1 MGHRA and CDR2 YSYEKL.

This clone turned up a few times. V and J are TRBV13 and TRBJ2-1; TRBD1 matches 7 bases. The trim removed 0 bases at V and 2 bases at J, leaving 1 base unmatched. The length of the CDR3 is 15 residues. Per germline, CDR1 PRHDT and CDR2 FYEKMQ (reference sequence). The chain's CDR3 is CASSLGDRPYNEQFF. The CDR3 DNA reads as TGTGCCAGCAGCTTAGGGGACAGGCCCTACAATGAGCAGTTCTTC. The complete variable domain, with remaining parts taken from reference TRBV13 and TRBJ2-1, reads AAGVIQSPRHLIKEKRETATLKCYPIPRHDTVYWYQQGPGQDPQFLISFYEKMQSDKGSIPDRFSAQQFSDYHSELNMSSLELGDSALYFCASSLGDRPYNEQFFGPGTRLTVL.

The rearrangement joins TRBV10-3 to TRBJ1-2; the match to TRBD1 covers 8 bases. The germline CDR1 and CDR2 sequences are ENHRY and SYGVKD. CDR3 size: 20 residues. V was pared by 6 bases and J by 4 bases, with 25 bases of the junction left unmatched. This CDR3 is CAIRASQGADRAAFGYGYTF. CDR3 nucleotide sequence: TGTGCCATCAGAGCGAGCCAGGGGGCGGACAGGGCAGCCTTCGGCTATGGCTACACCTTC.

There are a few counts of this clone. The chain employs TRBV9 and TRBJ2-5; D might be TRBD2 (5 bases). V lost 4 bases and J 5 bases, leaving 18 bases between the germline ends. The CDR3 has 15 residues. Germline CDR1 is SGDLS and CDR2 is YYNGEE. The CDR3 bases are TGTGCCAGCAGCCCCGAGGGTAGGGCCGGCGAGACCCAGTACTTC. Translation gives CASSPEGRAGETQYF.

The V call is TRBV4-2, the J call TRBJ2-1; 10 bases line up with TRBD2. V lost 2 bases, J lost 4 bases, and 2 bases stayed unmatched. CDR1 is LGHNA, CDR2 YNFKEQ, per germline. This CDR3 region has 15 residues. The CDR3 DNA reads TGTGCCAGCAGCCAAAAGACTAGCGGGTACAATGAGCAGTTCTTC. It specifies CASSQKTSGYNEQFF.

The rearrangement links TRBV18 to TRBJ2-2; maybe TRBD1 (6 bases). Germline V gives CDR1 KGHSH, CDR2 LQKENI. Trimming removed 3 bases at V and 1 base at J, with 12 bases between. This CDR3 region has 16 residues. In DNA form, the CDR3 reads TGTGCCAGCTCACCTAAAACCAGGGGGAACACCGGGGAGCTGTTTTTT. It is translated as CASSPKTRGNTGELFF.

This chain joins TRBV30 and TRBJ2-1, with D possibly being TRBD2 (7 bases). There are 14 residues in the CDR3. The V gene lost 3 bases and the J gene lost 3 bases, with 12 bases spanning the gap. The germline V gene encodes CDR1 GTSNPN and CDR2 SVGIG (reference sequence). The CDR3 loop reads CAWSRGAGYNEQFF. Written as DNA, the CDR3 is TGTGCCTGGAGCCGGGGGGCAGGCTACAATGAGCAGTTCTTC.

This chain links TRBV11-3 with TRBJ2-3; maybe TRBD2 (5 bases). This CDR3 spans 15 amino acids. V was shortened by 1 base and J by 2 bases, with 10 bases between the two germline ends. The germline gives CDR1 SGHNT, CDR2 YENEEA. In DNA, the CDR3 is TGTGCCAGCAGCTTAGGAGGTGGACTCACAGATACGCAGTATTTT. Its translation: CASSLGGGLTDTQYF.

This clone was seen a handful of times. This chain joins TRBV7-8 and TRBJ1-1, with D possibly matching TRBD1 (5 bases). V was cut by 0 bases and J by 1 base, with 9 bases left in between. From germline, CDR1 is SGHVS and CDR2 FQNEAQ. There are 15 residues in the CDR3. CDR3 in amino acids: CASSLAEGWNTEAFF. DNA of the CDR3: TGTGCCAGCAGCTTAGCGGAGGGGTGGAACACTGAAGCTTTCTTT.

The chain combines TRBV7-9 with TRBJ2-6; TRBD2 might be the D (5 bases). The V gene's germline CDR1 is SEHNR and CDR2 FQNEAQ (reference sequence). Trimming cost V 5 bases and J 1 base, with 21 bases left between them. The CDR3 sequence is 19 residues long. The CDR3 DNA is TGTGCCAGCAGCCAACTAAACGGGATGTTGTTGTCTGGGGCCAACGTCCTGACTTTC. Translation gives CASSQLNGMLLSGANVLTF.